Listed below are T cell receptor beta chains from one sample, sequenced in a study of tumor and adjacent non-tumor tissue in lung cancer. TCRdb analysed the multiplex PCR reads with MiXCR anew, one entry per CDR3 protein. The profile covers about 75,000 distinct CDR3 sequences, with under 85% appearing a single time and less than 15% taken by the ten largest. Material for sequencing was lung tumor tissue. The receptor set was obtained from a woman between 45 and 60 years old with non-small cell lung cancer. CDR3s include the opening cysteine and the closing phenylalanine or tryptophan. The order of the fields is V gene, clone size, D gene, J gene, CDR3 DNA, CDR3 protein. A D gene is named only where the DNA matches it firmly. Clone size appears in some rows only: once, few, many, or a class for an expanded clone.

TRBV6-5	NA	NA	TRBJ2-5	TGTGCCAGCAGTTGCAACCCGAAGGGAGAGACCCAGTACTTC	CASSCNPKGETQYF
TRBV6-5	once	TRBD2	TRBJ2-7	TGTGCCAGCAGTTACTCCAGCGGGAACTCCTACAAGCAGTACTTC	CASSYSSGNSYKQYF
TRBV11-1	NA	TRBD1	TRBJ2-5	TGTGCCTGTAGTGCGGGACAGGGCGTAGAGACCCAGTACTTC	CACSAGQGVETQYF
TRBV29-1	few	NA	TRBJ2-2	TGCAGCATTGCAGACGGGAGACGTACCGGGGAGCTGTTTTTT	CSIADGRRTGELFF
TRBV11-2	few	NA	TRBJ2-2	TGTGCCAGCAGCTTAGATACAGGGACTGGGGAGCTGTTTTTT	CASSLDTGTGELFF
TRBV7-8	NA	NA	TRBJ2-6	TGTGCCAGCAACACGTGGGTATCTGGGGCCAACGTCATGACTTTC	CASNTWVSGANVMTF
TRBV10-3	NA	NA	TRBJ1-1	TGTACCATCAGTGGGTTCAGGGGTGGGAACACTGAAGCTTTCTTT	CTISGFRGGNTEAFF
TRBV11-3	NA	TRBD1	TRBJ2-1	TGTGCCAGCAGTAATCGGGACAGCTCCTACAATGGGCAGATCTTC	CASSNRDSSYNGQIF
TRBV6-6	once	NA	TRBJ2-7	TGTGCCAGCGGAATAACCGCCTACGAGCAGTACTTT	CASGITAYEQYF
TRBV5-6	NA	NA	TRBJ2-1	TGTGTCAGCAGCTTTCACGATGAGCAGTTCTTC	CVSSFHDEQFF
TRBV7-9	NA	NA	TRBJ2-7	TGTGCCAGCACCAGTATGTATGAGCAGTACTTC	CASTSMYEQYF
TRBV4-2	NA	NA	TRBJ2-1	TGTGCCAGCGGCCAAGGTTTAGTGGAATACAACAATGATCATTTATTC	CASGQGLVEYNNDHLF
TRBV20-1	many	NA	TRBJ2-1	TGCAGTGCTAGATTACTAGGTAGTGATGAGCAGTTCTTC	CSARLLGSDEQFF
TRBV10-3	NA	NA	TRBJ1-5	TGTGCCATCAGTGAGACAGGGTGGGCTCAGCCCCAACATTTT	CAISETGWAQPQHF
TRBV6-5	NA	TRBD1	TRBJ1-2	TGTGCCAGCAGTTACGGAAGACAGGGTCTCCGATATGGCTACACCTTC	CASSYGRQGLRYGYTF
TRBV29-1	NA	NA	TRBJ2-3	TGCAGCGTTGATTCTCAGGGATCAAATACGCAGTATTTT	CSVDSQGSNTQYF
TRBV6-1	NA	NA	TRBJ2-1	TGTGCCAGCAGTGGACGGACGATGTACAATGAGCAGTTCTTC	CASSGRTMYNEQFF
TRBV4-2	NA	NA	TRBJ2-1	TGTGCCAACAGCCAAGAGGAGATTAGCGGCTACAATGAGCAGTTCTTC	CANSQEEISGYNEQFF
TRBV29-1	NA	NA	TRBJ1-1	TGCAGCGTCTCAGTTATGGCGAACGCTGAAGCTTTCTTT	CSVSVMANAEAFF
TRBV6-6	NA	NA	TRBJ1-6	TGTGTCAGCAGTTCACCCGGGGCGCCGGGCGATTCACACTTCCACTTT	CVSSSPGAPGDSHFHF
TRBV29-1	large	NA	TRBJ2-1	TGCAGCGTTGAGAAAGGCTACAATGAGCAGTTCTTC	CSVEKGYNEQFF
TRBV28	NA	NA	TRBJ1-5	TGTGCCAGCAGTTGGTCTCGGCATAGCAATCAGACCCAGCATTTT	CASSWSRHSNQTQHF
TRBV6-6	NA	NA	TRBJ2-3	TGTGCCAGCAGTGCCCAGGGAGACACAGATAAGCAATATTTT	CASSAQGDTDKQYF
TRBV7-8	few	NA	TRBJ1-2	TGTGCCAGCGGCTTAGTGTCGGTGGGCTATGGCTACACCTTC	CASGLVSVGYGYTF
TRBV24-1	few	NA	TRBJ2-3	TGTGCCACCAGTGACTACCACCGTCTCACGGGCACGTCGAGCACAGATACGCAGTATTTT	CATSDYHRLTGTSSTDTQYF
TRBV4-1	NA	NA	TRBJ2-7	TGCACCAGCAGCCAAGATAAGTCTAGCAGGAGACACTGCGAGCAGTACTTC	CTSSQDKSSRRHCEQYF